This TCR beta chain derives from a study of blood T cells in healthy people across ages. The use of a sample-barcoded 5' primer and a J-beta primer mix characterized a second PCR of about 7 to 12 cycles. Via MiXCR, TCRdb re-called the 5' RACE reads, giving one row per CDR3 protein. Of about 1 million distinct CDR3 sequences listed, 35% to 55% were seen once; the top ten hold approximately 20%. Researchers collected 9 to 10 milliliters of peripheral blood from every single donor. Germline values: CDR1 SQVTM, CDR2 ANQGSEA. This CDR3 has 13 amino acids. V gave up 2 bases and J gave up 2 bases, with 10 bases separating them.

The J gene is TRBJ2-7, the V gene TRBV29-1; TRBD1 is a possible D gene (6 bases). Input material: blood. The receptor was derived from a woman in her sixties in good health. Here the CDR3 reads CSVETGKPYEQYF. The CDR3 DNA reads TGCAGCGTTGAAACAGGGAAACCCTACGAGCAGTACTTC.